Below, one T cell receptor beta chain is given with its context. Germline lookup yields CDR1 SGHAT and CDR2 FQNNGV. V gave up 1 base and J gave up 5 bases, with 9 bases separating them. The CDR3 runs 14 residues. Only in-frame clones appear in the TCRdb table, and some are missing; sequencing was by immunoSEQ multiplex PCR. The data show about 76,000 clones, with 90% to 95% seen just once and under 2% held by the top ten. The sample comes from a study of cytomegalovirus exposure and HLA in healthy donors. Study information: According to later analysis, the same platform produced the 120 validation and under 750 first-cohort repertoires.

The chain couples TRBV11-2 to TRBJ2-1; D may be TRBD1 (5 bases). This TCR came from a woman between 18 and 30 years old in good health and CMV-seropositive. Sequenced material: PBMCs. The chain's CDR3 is CASSLGSRDNEQFF. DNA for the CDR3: TGTGCCAGCAGCTTAGGTAGCAGGGACAATGAGCAGTTCTTC.